Given below is one T cell receptor (beta chain) in context. The antigen remains unidentified. The data belong to a study of CD8 T cells in ankylosing spondylitis. Findings of the study overall: The authors found the disease-linked clones to be CD8+ and relatively rare in peripheral blood. A TCR beta motif of 8 or 9 highly homologous variants appeared characteristic of ankylosing spondylitis blood.

TCRdb reprocessed the 5' RACE reads via MiXCR and lists one record per CDR3 protein. The repertoire consists of some 200,000 distinct CDR3 sequences, with approximately 7.4% occurring once and the leading ten covering approximately 15%. Sequenced: blood, either unsorted or a sorted T cell fraction (not recorded which). The source is a male donor with ankylosing spondylitis.

CDR3 in DNA: TGCGCCAGCAGCCAAGGCGCTAGCGGGAGGTCTGAGCAGTTCTTC. Translating it yields CASSQGASGRSEQFF. The rearrangement joins TRBV4-3 to TRBJ2-1, with TRBD2 matching 11 bases. This CDR3 is built from 15 residues. Germline lookup yields CDR1 LGHNA and CDR2 YSLEER. V lost 1 base, J lost 9 bases, and 5 bases stayed unmatched.